Sequencing of this TCR beta chain was carried out in a study of glioma-infiltrating T cells. Study-wide results and limits: Very few CDR3 sequences were shared between tissue and blood. Tissue-blood divergence was below expectation in non-neoplastic patients, above in gliomas.

As concerns this clonotype: Its matching antigen is unknown.

The CDR3 consists of 13 residues. Trimming at V came to 8 bases and at J to 7 bases, leaving 6 bases not matched to a gene. Germline assignment: CDR1 LNHDA and CDR2 SQIVND (reference sequence). TCR alpha and beta CDR3 regions were amplified from RNA using iRepertoire nested multiplex PCR. Tissue mRNA or PBMC total RNA, 100-400 ng, went into one-step reverse transcription and amplification. One entry per CDR3 protein, called by TCRdb with MiXCR from the multiplex PCR reads. The sample yields under 200,000 distinct CDR3 sequences, around 32% seen once. The rearrangement links TRBV19 to TRBJ1-1; 11 bases align to TRBD1. The source material was glioma tissue, nonneoplastic brain tissue, or PBMCs (not recorded which). The receptor was derived from a human donor with low-grade glioma or glioblastoma, undergoing nonglioma brain surgery, or in good health (not recorded which). The CDR3 bases are TGTGCCAGTGAGGACAGGGGGCGAGTTGAAGCTTTCTTT. Encoded protein: CASEDRGRVEAFF.